The 24 T cell receptor beta chains below come from one sample, sequenced in a study of monozygotic twins with inflammatory bowel disease. TCRdb re-called the 5' RACE reads; every CDR3 protein appears as one record, without DNA. Its clone listing holds approximately 340,000 distinct CDR3 sequences. The sample taken for sequencing was blood. These receptors all stem from a human donor with ulcerative colitis or Crohn's disease, or a healthy co-twin of an affected twin (not recorded which).

The rearrangement uses TRBV5-1 and TRBJ2-1; no DNA is available, so the TRBD1 call from TCRdb remains unchecked. Germline assignment: CDR1 SGHRS and CDR2 YFSETQ. CDR3 length: 16 residues. CDR3 residues: CASSLAGGGGDNEQFF.

The chain couples TRBV12-3 or TRBV12-4 to TRBJ2-7. The CDR3 sequence is 17 residues long. The CDR3 loop is CASSLFEWQELLNEQYF.

J is TRBJ1-5 and V is TRBV20-1; TCRdb selects TRBD1, and the lack of DNA leaves this call unchecked. The germline V gene encodes CDR1 DFQATT and CDR2 SNEGSKA (reference sequence). This CDR3 contains 15 residues. The CDR3: CSARSTGYSNQPQHF.

CDR3 residues: CSARDVGPLVYTQYF. This sequence joins TRBV20-1 and TRBJ2-3; no DNA is available, so the TRBD2 call from TCRdb remains unchecked. Germline CDR1 DFQATT, CDR2 SNEGSKA (reference sequence). CDR3 length equals 15 residues.

The chain uses TRBV27 and TRBJ2-3. Germline values: CDR1 MNHEY, CDR2 SMNVEV (reference sequence). CDR3 length equals 12 residues. This CDR3 is CASRPGTDTQYF.

The chain is built from TRBV4-3 and TRBJ1-6; the TCRdb call, TRBD1, lacks DNA for checking. Germline CDR1 is LGHNA and CDR2 is YSLEER. This CDR3 region has 15 residues. The CDR3 protein is CASSPWTGNNSPLHF.

This rearrangement joins TRBV20-1 to TRBJ2-3; with no DNA, the TCRdb D assignment of TRBD2 cannot be verified. The CDR3 loop spans 15 amino acids. In germline, CDR1 is DFQATT, CDR2 SNEGSKA (reference sequence). CDR3 in amino acids: CSARDRGGLADTQYF.

The chain uses TRBV3-1 and TRBJ2-3; TCRdb's D call of TRBD2 is untestable without DNA. The CDR3 consists of 16 residues. Germline V gene sequence: CDR1 LGHDT, CDR2 YNNKEL (reference sequence). CDR3 amino acids: CASSPKRGGFADTQYF.

J is TRBJ2-7 and V is TRBV15; TCRdb reports TRBD1, a call that lacks DNA to check it against. Germline CDR1 LNHNV, CDR2 YYDKDF (reference sequence). CDR3 length: 15 amino acids. The CDR3 protein is CATSRGGGLPYEQYF.

The chain joins TRBV20-1 to TRBJ2-7. CDR3 length: 12 residues. Germline V gene lookup returns CDR1 DFQATT and CDR2 SNEGSKA (reference sequence). The CDR3 reads CSARDGPREQYF.

The genes are TRBV27 and TRBJ2-7; checking the TCRdb D call of TRBD2 is not possible without DNA. The CDR3 spans 14 residues. Looked up from germline, CDR1 is MNHEY and CDR2 is SMNVEV (reference sequence). Here the CDR3 reads CASSFSGRASEQYF.

This sequence joins TRBV6-6 and TRBJ1-1. Germline V gene lookup returns CDR1 MNHNY and CDR2 SVGAGI (reference sequence). The CDR3 loop spans 11 amino acids. The CDR3 sequence: CASIEGSSAFF.

The rearrangement uses TRBV5-1 and TRBJ2-3. CDR1 is SGHRS and CDR2 is YFSETQ in the germline V gene. The CDR3 has 14 residues. The chain's CDR3 is CASSRSHGTDTQYF.

The chain uses TRBV5-1 and TRBJ1-1; the D gene TCRdb calls, TRBD1, cannot be checked with no DNA. This CDR3 has 14 residues. Germline V lookup: CDR1 SGHRS, CDR2 YFSETQ. The chain's CDR3 is CASRNTGTTQDAFF.

The gene calls are TRBV7-2 and TRBJ2-4; absent DNA, TCRdb's TRBD2 call cannot be checked. CDR3 size: 12 residues. Looked up from germline, CDR1 is SGHTA and CDR2 is FQGNSA. CDR3 region: CASSLGRDFQYF.

The chain joins TRBV7-6 to TRBJ2-1; TCRdb indicates TRBD2, and absent DNA this call remains unverified. Germline assignment: CDR1 SGHVS and CDR2 FNYEAQ. CDR3 length: 16 amino acids. CDR3 sequence reads: CASSSYSTSGRNEQFF.

J is TRBJ2-5 and V is TRBV12-3 or TRBV12-4; TCRdb designates TRBD1, a call that cannot be tested without DNA. The CDR3 loop spans 13 amino acids. The CDR3: CASRSRVRETQYF.

The chain's CDR3 is CASSPGGSRETQYF. J is TRBJ2-5 and V is TRBV5-1; TCRdb's D gene call, TRBD1, goes unchecked for lack of DNA. There are 14 residues in the CDR3. CDR1 SGHRS and CDR2 YFSETQ come from the germline V gene. The entire variable domain, with the rest obtained from reference TRBV5-1 and TRBJ2-5, is as follows: KAGVTQTPRYLIKTRGQQVTLSCSPISGHRSVSWYQQTPGQGLQFLFEYFSETQRNKGNFPGRFSGRQFSNSRSEMNVSTLELGDSALYLCASSPGGSRETQYFGPGTRLLVL.

The chain is built from TRBV20-1 and TRBJ1-5. Germline lookup yields CDR1 DFQATT and CDR2 SNEGSKA (reference sequence). This CDR3 comprises 16 residues. This chain's CDR3 is CSARTGQPGGNQPQHF.

The V gene is TRBV7-8, the J gene TRBJ1-5; TCRdb calls TRBD1, which cannot be checked without DNA. Germline values: CDR1 SGHVS, CDR2 FQNEAQ. The CDR3 totals 16 residues. The CDR3 is CASSHNSGPGVQPQHF.

This chain links TRBV29-1 with TRBJ2-7. The CDR3 totals 13 residues. Germline V gene lookup returns CDR1 SQVTM and CDR2 ANQGSEA. The CDR3 region is CSVEKLSTYEQYF.

CDR3 in amino acids: CARKRGSTDTQYF. This rearrangement joins TRBV21-1 to TRBJ2-3; TCRdb selects TRBD2, and the lack of DNA leaves this call unchecked. TRBV21-1 is a recognized pseudogene. The CDR3 is 13 amino acids.

The V gene is TRBV5-1, the J gene TRBJ1-4. CDR3 length: 14 amino acids. Germline CDR1 is SGHRS and CDR2 is YFSETQ. The CDR3 is CASSLGTVDEKQFF.

V usage is TRBV6-2 or TRBV6-3 and J usage is TRBJ2-1. The CDR3 is made up of 15 amino acids. Per germline, CDR1 MNHEY and CDR2 SVGEGT. CDR3 in amino acids: CASSYGPLGYDEQFF.